This T cell receptor beta chain was captured by sequencing in a study of T cell responses to AZD1222 COVID-19 vaccine. Study at large: Investigators merged groups given second doses at roughly 4 or roughly 12 weeks.

The table came from immunoSEQ multiplex PCR; TCRdb's copy has only in-frame clones and leaves some out. This sample has fewer than 130,000 clones, with nearly 90% found just once. Findings and caveats of the study: Clonal diversity was possibly underestimated; the donors were predominantly white British and more often female. Researchers took repertoire samples only after the peak T cell response had come. Seropositivity was recorded at baseline in only 6 or 7 AZD1222 recipients.

The germline V and J ends were trimmed by 5 bases and 0 bases, with 8 bases remaining between them. This CDR3 is built from 13 residues. Germline V gene lookup returns CDR1 MDHEN and CDR2 SYDVKM. With regard to this clone: No antigen is known for it.

This TCR derives from an adult in good health. The chain has TRBV28 and TRBJ2-7; either TRBD1 or TRBD2 may fit D (6 bases each). The material sequenced was peripheral blood, taken on day 0 of AZD1222 vaccination. The CDR3, as DNA: TGTGCCAGCAGTGGGGGGCCCTCCTACGAGCAGTACTTC. As protein: CASSGGPSYEQYF.